This T cell receptor beta chain is drawn from a study of technical replicates of blood from a handful of donors. This CDR3 has 15 amino acids. The V gene end was trimmed by 5 bases and the J gene end by 0 bases; junction bases not matched to a gene: 5. Looked up from germline, CDR1 is MNHEY and CDR2 is SVGAGI. Sequencing was performed with immunoSEQ multiplex PCR; in TCRdb, only in-frame clones are kept and a portion is missing. The sample shows about 82,000 clones, around 96% of them seen only once. Input material: T cells isolated from PBMCs. The clonotype comes from a human donor in good health. This chain connects TRBV6-5 to TRBJ2-3, with 7 bases that match TRBD2. CDR3 sequence (DNA): TGTGCCAGCAGTCTAACGGGGGGAAGCACAGATACGCAGTATTTT. It specifies CASSLTGGSTDTQYF.